This T cell receptor (beta chain) is from a study of T cell responses to AZD1222 COVID-19 vaccine. Study at large: Second-dose intervals of approximately 4 or approximately 12 weeks were pooled.

Study-wide points: Just 5 to 7 people given AZD1222 tested seropositive at baseline.

The assay was immunoSEQ multiplex PCR, and TCRdb's table has in-frame clones only and misses some. The sample has fewer than 110,000 clones; about 90% are singletons. Germline V gene lookup returns CDR1 SEHNR and CDR2 FQNEAQ (reference sequence). Unmatched junction bases numbered 6, after V lost 1 base and J lost 1 base. This CDR3 contains 17 residues. Only a few counts were recorded for this clone. The antigen remains unidentified. The material sequenced was peripheral blood, taken on day 0 of AZD1222 vaccination. The chain has TRBV7-9 and TRBJ1-4; 7 nucleotides match TRBD1. This TCR derives from an adult in good health. The CDR3 DNA reads as TGTGCCAGCAGCTTAGGTGGCAGGGGGTTAACTAATGAAAAACTGTTTTTT. Residues: CASSLGGRGLTNEKLFF.